The 21 T cell receptor beta chains below were found in one sample sequenced in a study of early T cells in non-severe SARS-CoV-2 infection. One entry per CDR3 protein, called by TCRdb with MiXCR from the 5' RACE reads. The table shows some 70,000 distinct CDR3 sequences, with 4.9% occurring only once. Sequences were obtained from whole blood. These receptors were taken from an adult who was a healthcare worker with PCR-confirmed SARS-CoV-2 infection or an uninfected control (not recorded which).

This clonotype was observed a few times. The chain is built from TRBV20-1 and TRBJ1-5; 10 bases fit TRBD1. Unmatched junction bases numbered 10, after V lost 1 base and J lost 4 bases. The germline CDR1 and CDR2 sequences are DFQATT and SNEGSKA (reference sequence). The CDR3 covers 17 residues. The CDR3 DNA reads TGCAGTGCTAGAGCTCTACCGGGACAGGGGTGGAATCAGCCCCAGCATTTT. This sequence encodes CSARALPGQGWNQPQHF.

This clonotype showed up many times. The J gene is TRBJ2-1, the V gene TRBV7-9; 8 nucleotides agree with TRBD2. V trimming: 5 bases; J trimming: 2 bases; junction bases outside the gene matches: 2. This CDR3 has 14 residues. CDR1 and CDR2 (germline): SEHNR, FQNEAQ (reference sequence). In DNA, the CDR3 is TGTGCCAGCAGCCGGGGGGGCCCCTACAATGAGCAGTTCTTC. It translates to CASSRGGPYNEQFF. Variable domain in full (rest from reference TRBV7-9 and TRBJ2-1): DTGVSQNPRHKITKRGQNVTFRCDPISEHNRLYWYRQTLGQGPEFLTYFQNEAQLEKSRLLSDRFSAERPKGSFSTLEIQRTEQGDSAMYLCASSRGGPYNEQFFGPGTRLTVL.

V and J are TRBV7-9 and TRBJ2-7, with TRBD1 identical over 9 bases. CDR1 SEHNR and CDR2 FQNEAQ come from the germline V gene (reference sequence). The CDR3 runs 13 residues. J was trimmed by 5 bases and V by 5 bases; bases with no gene match: 4. CDR3 sequence reads: CASSRRTGDEQYF. CDR3 in DNA: TGTGCCAGCAGCCGCCGGACAGGGGACGAGCAGTACTTC. The full variable domain, rest sourced from reference TRBV7-9 and TRBJ2-7, is DTGVSQNPRHKITKRGQNVTFRCDPISEHNRLYWYRQTLGQGPEFLTYFQNEAQLEKSRLLSDRFSAERPKGSFSTLEIQRTEQGDSAMYLCASSRRTGDEQYFGPGTRLTVT.

The chain has TRBV7-3 and TRBJ2-3, with a possible D match to TRBD2 (6 bases). Trimming cost V 5 bases and J 6 bases, with 15 bases left between them. Germline CDR1 and CDR2: SGHTA and FQGTGA. CDR3 size: 14 residues. The chain's CDR3 is CASSPEGGGDTQYF. Written as DNA, the CDR3 is TGTGCCAGCAGCCCAGAGGGTGGAGGGGATACGCAGTATTTT.

This chain joins TRBV24-1 and TRBJ2-1, with D perhaps matching TRBD1 (6 bases). The CDR3 loop spans 14 amino acids. V lost 7 bases and J lost 6, with 15 bases in between. CDR1 is KGHDR, CDR2 SFDVKD, per germline. The CDR3 DNA reads as TGTGCCACCAGGACAGGACCCCCACTCAATGAGCAGTTCTTC. This encodes CATRTGPPLNEQFF.

This clonotype was counted between two and nine times. The chain joins TRBV15 to TRBJ1-5; no clear D gene. Trimming shortened V by 0 bases and J by 8 bases, and 8 bases separated the two germline ends. The CDR3 extends over 13 amino acids. CDR1 LNHNV and CDR2 YYDKDF come from the germline V gene (reference sequence). CDR3 loop: CATSRDLTEPQHF. The CDR3 DNA follows: TGTGCCACCAGCAGAGATCTGACGGAGCCCCAGCATTTT. The entire variable domain, with the rest obtained from reference TRBV15 and TRBJ1-5, is as follows: DAMVIQNPRYQVTQFGKPVTLSCSQTLNHNVMYWYQQKSSQAPKLLFHYYDKDFNNEADTPDNFQSRRPNTSFCFLDIRSPGLGDTAMYLCATSRDLTEPQHFGDGTRLSIL.

This clonotype was observed many times. V usage is TRBV12-3 or TRBV12-4 and J usage is TRBJ2-2; D call uncertain. The V end was cut by 6 bases, the J end by 0 bases, with 11 bases between. The CDR3 runs to 15 residues. Written as DNA, the CDR3 is TGTGCCAGCAGCCCTGTACTCGCGAACACCGGGGAGCTGTTTTTT. It specifies CASSPVLANTGELFF.

This clonotype was recorded many times. The CDR3 DNA reads as TGTGCCAGCAGCACGAGGACTAGCGGGAGGACCGAGCAGTACTTC. Encoded protein: CASSTRTSGRTEQYF. The chain carries TRBV7-2 and TRBJ2-7, with 14 positions matching TRBD2. CDR3 length: 15 amino acids. The germline gives CDR1 SGHTA, CDR2 FQGNSA. The V and J ends lost 5 bases and 6 bases, in that order; junction bases with no gene match: 6.

V gene TRBV2 combines with J gene TRBJ2-7, with 12 bases matching TRBD2. V lost 7 bases and J lost 3; bases outside the gene matches: 4. This CDR3 has 14 amino acids. The V gene's germline CDR1 is SNHLY and CDR2 FYNNEI. CDR3 bases: TGTGCCAGCAACCGACTAGCGGGAGTCTACGAGCAGTACTTC. Encoded protein: CASNRLAGVYEQYF.

This clonotype appeared many times. The CDR3 loop reads CASSNRDGGYEQYF. For the CDR3, the DNA is TGTGCCAGCAGCAACCGGGACGGAGGCTACGAGCAGTACTTC. The rearrangement links TRBV7-9 to TRBJ2-7; possibly TRBD1 or TRBD2 for D (5 bases each). The CDR3 totals 14 residues. Germline V gene sequence: CDR1 SEHNR, CDR2 FQNEAQ (reference sequence). V was cut by 5 bases and J by 3 bases, with 14 bases left in between.

This chain uses TRBV5-4 with TRBJ2-3; D may be TRBD2 (5 bases). This CDR3 contains 16 residues. Looked up from germline, CDR1 is SGHNT and CDR2 is YYREEE (reference sequence). The germline V and J ends were trimmed by 4 bases and 3 bases, with 18 bases remaining between them. CDR3: CASSPAQRSSTDTQYF. CDR3 coding DNA: TGTGCCAGCAGCCCCGCACAGCGGTCCTCGACAGATACGCAGTATTTT.

This clonotype was counted many times. The V call is TRBV6-1, the J call TRBJ2-1; 8 positions agree with TRBD1. V was pared by 6 bases and J by 8 bases, with 12 bases of the junction left unmatched. The CDR3 covers 15 residues. Germline loops: CDR1 MNHNS, CDR2 SASEGT. The CDR3 protein is CASRSKPDRVYEQFF. The CDR3 DNA is TGTGCCAGCAGATCAAAACCGGACAGGGTCTATGAGCAGTTCTTC.

This clonotype was seen many times. V is TRBV19 and J is TRBJ1-4; 7 bases map to TRBD1. Looked up from germline, CDR1 is LNHDA and CDR2 is SQIVND (reference sequence). V gave up 7 bases and J gave up 4 bases; unmatched junction bases: 6. The CDR3 spans 14 residues. CDR3 sequence: CASTRTGLNEKLFF. The DNA of the CDR3 is TGTGCCAGTACCCGGACAGGCCTTAATGAAAAACTGTTTTTT.

This clonotype was picked up many times. The V call is TRBV5-5, the J call TRBJ2-5, with D possibly TRBD2 on 6 matching bases. This CDR3 region has 14 residues. Looked up from germline, CDR1 is SGHKS and CDR2 is YYEKEE (reference sequence). V was clipped by 3 bases and J by 2 bases, with 11 bases between them. The CDR3 spells CASSWLAPQETQYF. The CDR3 nucleotides read TGTGCCAGCAGCTGGCTAGCGCCGCAAGAGACCCAGTACTTC. Full variable domain (outside the CDR3, taken from reference TRBV5-5 and TRBJ2-5): DAGVTQSPTHLIKTRGQQVTLRCSPISGHKSVSWYQQVLGQGPQFIFQYYEKEERGRGNFPDRFSARQFPNYSSELNVNALLLGDSALYLCASSWLAPQETQYFGPGTRLLVL.

This clonotype was seen repeatedly, ten times or more. The chain has TRBV5-5 and TRBJ1-1; D is unresolved. This CDR3 has 13 residues. Trimming shortened V by 4 bases and J by 2 bases, and 9 bases separated the two germline ends. Germline assignment: CDR1 SGHKS and CDR2 YYEKEE (reference sequence). CDR3 loop: CASSPGFNTEAFF. For the CDR3, the DNA is TGTGCCAGCAGCCCAGGATTCAACACTGAAGCTTTCTTT.

In this sample, this clonotype turned up many times. This rearrangement joins TRBV7-9 to TRBJ2-5; 8 positions match TRBD1. The germline CDR1 and CDR2 sequences are SEHNR and FQNEAQ (reference sequence). The V segment lost 4 bases and the J segment 5 bases; nucleotides outside the gene matches: 12. The CDR3 contains 16 residues. CDR3 sequence (DNA): TGTGCCAGCAGCTCTACGAAGGACAGGGATTGGGAGACCCAGTACTTC. Translation gives CASSSTKDRDWETQYF.

At least ten counts were recorded for this clonotype. This chain links TRBV27 with TRBJ1-6, with D possibly being TRBD1 (6 bases). The V gene's germline CDR1 is MNHEY and CDR2 SMNVEV (reference sequence). Deletions cut 5 bases from V and 10 bases from J, with 18 bases between. This CDR3 is 15 amino acids long. The CDR3 loop is CASSLRTAGASPLHF. Written as DNA, the CDR3 is TGTGCCAGCAGTCTGAGGACAGCGGGGGCATCACCCCTCCACTTT.

This clonotype was seen repeatedly, ten times or more. The chain carries TRBV20-1 and TRBJ1-6; D is possibly TRBD1 (6 bases). Per the germline V gene, CDR1 is DFQATT and CDR2 is SNEGSKA (reference sequence). V was shortened by 0 bases and J by 5 bases, with 14 bases between the two germline ends. There are 16 residues in the CDR3. The CDR3 sequence is CSARDPRTADNSPLHF. The CDR3 nucleotides are TGCAGTGCTAGAGACCCCCGGACAGCGGATAATTCACCCCTCCACTTT.

This rearrangement joins TRBV7-2 to TRBJ2-3; 7 bases fit TRBD1. This CDR3 has 12 residues. J was trimmed by 4 bases and V by 8 bases; bases with no gene match: 3. Germline CDR1 and CDR2: SGHTA and FQGNSA. This CDR3 reads CASSGTADTQYF. The CDR3 nucleotides are TGTGCCAGCTCGGGGACAGCAGATACGCAGTATTTT.

The V call is TRBV7-9, the J call TRBJ2-3, with no clear D. This CDR3 has 15 residues. Germline V lookup: CDR1 SEHNR, CDR2 FQNEAQ (reference sequence). V lost 1 base to trimming and J lost 1 base, with 9 bases between them. The CDR3 DNA sequence: TGTGCCAGCAGCTTAGAAGCGACCCGCACAGATACGCAGTATTTT. It translates to CASSLEATRTDTQYF.

This clonotype was seen a few times. The V call is TRBV14, the J call TRBJ2-1; 13 bases are shared with TRBD2. The germline gives CDR1 SGHDN, CDR2 FVKESK. V gave up 5 bases and J gave up 7 bases; unmatched junction bases: 8. CDR3 length: 16 amino acids. The CDR3 loop is CASSSGLAGAGNEQFF. CDR3 bases: TGTGCCAGCAGCTCAGGACTAGCGGGAGCGGGGAATGAGCAGTTCTTC.